The 8 T cell receptor beta chains below come from one sample, sequenced in a study of shared clonotypes between healthy human individuals. Measured with immunoSEQ multiplex PCR; TCRdb has only the in-frame clones, and not every one. The sample yields 2 million to 2.5 million clones, approximately 96% seen once. Sequenced material: naive CD4+ T cells sorted from blood. The subset: CD45RA+ positively selected. Source of these receptors: a man younger than 35 in good health.

This sequence joins TRBV18 and TRBJ2-3; maybe TRBD2 (6 bases). The V and J ends lost 5 bases and 2 bases respectively, with 14 bases between them. Germline CDR1 and CDR2: KGHSH and LQKENI. CDR3 length: 15 residues. The CDR3 nucleotides are TGTGCCAGCTCATCAATAGCGGAGAACACAGATACGCAGTATTTT. Protein product: CASSSIAENTDTQYF. The full variable domain, its missing parts supplied by reference TRBV18 and TRBJ2-3, is NAGVMQNPRHLVRRRGQEARLRCSPMKGHSHVYWYRQLPEEGLKFMVYLQKENIIDESGMPKERFSAEFPKEGPSILRIQQVVRGDSAAYFCASSSIAENTDTQYFGPGTRLTVL.

Concerning this clone itself: Other DNA sequences in the same sample also yield this CDR3. The rearrangement joins TRBV4-3 to TRBJ1-2, with 9 bases aligning to TRBD1. There are 14 residues in the CDR3. V was pared by 0 bases and J by 8 bases, with 4 bases of the junction left unmatched. Looked up from germline, CDR1 is LGHNA and CDR2 is YSLEER. The chain's CDR3 is CASSQDLGQGGYTF. CDR3 nucleotides: TGCGCCAGCAGCCAAGACCTGGGACAGGGCGGCTACACCTTC.

The rearrangement joins TRBV4-1 to TRBJ2-7; weak D call: TRBD1 (6 bases). Germline loops: CDR1 MGHRA, CDR2 YSYEKL. Trimming shortened V by 1 base and J by 5 bases, and 15 bases separated the two germline ends. CDR3 length: 15 amino acids. The CDR3 coding sequence is TGCGCCAGCAGCCAAGGGACAGTACCCCTTGACGAGCAGTACTTC. This translates into CASSQGTVPLDEQYF.

This chain uses TRBV18 with TRBJ1-2; D gene unclear. Looked up from germline, CDR1 is KGHSH and CDR2 is LQKENI. V was shortened by 3 bases and J by 4 bases, with 12 bases between the two germline ends. The CDR3 loop spans 14 amino acids. The CDR3 DNA reads TGTGCCAGCTCACCCCTGGAGACGGCCTATGGCTACACCTTC. Amino acids: CASSPLETAYGYTF.

In the case of this clone: This sample includes further DNA sequences coding for the same CDR3. The rearrangement links TRBV9 to TRBJ2-7, with 9 bases fitting TRBD1. Losses at the gene ends were 0 bases for V and 4 bases for J; bases not matched to a gene: 5. CDR1 is SGDLS and CDR2 is YYNGEE in the germline V gene. The CDR3 has 15 amino acids. CDR3 bases: TGTGCCAGCAGCGTAGGTACAGGGGGCGGGTACGAGCAGTACTTC. Protein sequence: CASSVGTGGGYEQYF.

This rearrangement joins TRBV7-8 to TRBJ2-3; D is undetermined. V gave up 2 bases and J gave up 1 base, with 7 bases separating them. The CDR3 is made up of 14 amino acids. Germline lookup yields CDR1 SGHVS and CDR2 FQNEAQ. The CDR3 bases are TGTGCCAGCAGCTTATCGGCACGCACAGATACGCAGTATTTT. Its translation is CASSLSARTDTQYF.

The chain carries TRBV4-3 and TRBJ2-2, with D unresolved. The CDR3 contains 15 residues. Germline CDR1 is LGHNA and CDR2 is YSLEER. Trimming shortened V by 0 bases and J by 2 bases, and 7 bases separated the two germline ends. The DNA for the CDR3 is TGCGCCAGCAGCCAAGAAGCCGTCAACACCGGGGAGCTGTTTTTT. Translating gives CASSQEAVNTGELFF.

The chain uses TRBV2 and TRBJ1-4; TRBD1 matches 10 bases. CDR3 length equals 14 residues. Germline values: CDR1 SNHLY, CDR2 FYNNEI. V was pared by 6 bases and J by 8 bases, with 6 bases of the junction left unmatched. CDR3 sequence: CASRLGQGREKLFF. CDR3 nucleotide sequence: TGTGCCAGCAGATTGGGACAGGGGCGAGAAAAACTGTTTTTT.